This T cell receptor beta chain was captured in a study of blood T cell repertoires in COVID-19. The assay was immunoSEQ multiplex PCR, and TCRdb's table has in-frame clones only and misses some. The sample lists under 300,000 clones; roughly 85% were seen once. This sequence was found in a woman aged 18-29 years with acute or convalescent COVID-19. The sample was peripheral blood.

CDR3 in amino acids: CSVGGAGFLDTEAFF. CDR3 bases: TGCAGCGTTGGGGGTGCAGGGTTTTTGGACACTGAAGCTTTCTTT. The J gene is TRBJ1-1, the V gene TRBV29-1; D possibly corresponds to TRBD1 (5 bases). The CDR3 is 15 amino acids. From germline, CDR1 is SQVTM and CDR2 ANQGSEA. The V end was cut by 4 bases, the J end by 3 bases, with 18 bases between.